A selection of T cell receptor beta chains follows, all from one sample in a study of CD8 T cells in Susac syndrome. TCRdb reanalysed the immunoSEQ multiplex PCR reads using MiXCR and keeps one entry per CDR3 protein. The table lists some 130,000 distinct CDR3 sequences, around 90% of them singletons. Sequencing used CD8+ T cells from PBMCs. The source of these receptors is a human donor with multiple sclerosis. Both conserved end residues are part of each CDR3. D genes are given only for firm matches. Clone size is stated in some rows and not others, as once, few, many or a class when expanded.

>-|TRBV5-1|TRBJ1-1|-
CASSWGYGRTEAFF
TGCGCCAGCAGCTGGGGATATGGGCGGACTGAAGCTTTCTTT
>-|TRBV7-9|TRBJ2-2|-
CASSLHTGELFF
TGTGCCAGCAGCTTACACACCGGGGAGCTGTTTTTT
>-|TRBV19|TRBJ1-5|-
CASSITSNQPQHF
TGTGCCAGTAGTATCACTAGCAATCAGCCCCAGCATTTT
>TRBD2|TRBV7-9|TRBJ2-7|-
CASSSGVLYEQYF
TGTGCCAGCAGCAGCGGGGTGCTGTACGAGCAGTACTTC
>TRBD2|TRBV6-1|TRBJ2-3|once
CASNPLTSGEDDTQYF
TGTGCCAGCAATCCCCTTACTAGCGGAGAGGATGATACGCAGTATTTT
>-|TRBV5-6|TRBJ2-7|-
CASRQRTGEQYF
TGTGCCAGCAGGCAGCGGACTGGGGAGCAGTACTTC
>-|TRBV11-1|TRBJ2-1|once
CASRDLQSSEQFF
TGTGCCAGCAGGGACCTCCAGAGTTCCGAGCAGTTCTTC
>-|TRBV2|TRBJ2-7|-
CASSGSTGHEQYF
TGTGCCAGCAGCGGAAGCACGGGCCACGAGCAGTACTTC
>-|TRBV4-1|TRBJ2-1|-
CASSQDRVDKGGYNEQFF
TGCGCCAGCAGCCAAGATCGGGTGGACAAGGGAGGCTACAATGAGCAGTTCTTC
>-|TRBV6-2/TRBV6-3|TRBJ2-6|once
CASSASGYSGANVLTF
TGTGCCAGCTCGGCGTCGGGATACTCTGGGGCCAACGTCCTGACTTTC
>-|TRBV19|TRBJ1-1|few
CASSSGRNTEAFF
TGTGCCAGTAGTAGCGGGAGAAACACTGAAGCTTTCTTT
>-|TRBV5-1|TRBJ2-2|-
CASSFRGLANTGELFF
TGCGCCAGCAGCTTCAGGGGACTGGCGAACACCGGGGAGCTGTTTTTT
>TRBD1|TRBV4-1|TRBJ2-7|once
CASSQGGQVYEQYF
TGCGCCAGCAGCCAAGGGGGACAGGTCTACGAGCAGTACTTC
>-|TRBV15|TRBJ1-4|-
CATSTRESMVEKLFF
TGTGCCACCAGCACCAGGGAAAGCATGGTGGAAAAACTGTTTTTT
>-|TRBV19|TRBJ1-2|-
CASSSRDKNYGYTF
TGTGCCAGTAGCAGCCGGGACAAGAACTATGGCTACACCTTC
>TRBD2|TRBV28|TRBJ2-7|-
CASSLGTSGTYEQYF
TGTGCCAGCAGTCTAGGGACTAGCGGGACCTACGAGCAGTACTTC
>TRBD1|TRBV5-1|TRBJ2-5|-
CASSGVSLNGQGYQETQYF
TGCGCCAGCAGCGGAGTAAGTCTCAACGGACAGGGGTACCAAGAGACCCAGTACTTC
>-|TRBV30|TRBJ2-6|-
CAWKLPFSGANVLTF
TGTGCCTGGAAACTTCCTTTCTCTGGGGCCAACGTCCTGACTTTC
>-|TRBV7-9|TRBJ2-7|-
CASSLGVGHRAYEQYF
TGTGCCAGCAGCTTGGGTGTGGGACACCGAGCCTACGAGCAGTACTTC
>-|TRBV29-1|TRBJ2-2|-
CSVERKETGELFF
TGCAGCGTTGAACGGAAAGAAACCGGGGAGCTGTTTTTT
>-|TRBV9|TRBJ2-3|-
CASSATSYGYTDTQYF
TGTGCCAGCAGCGCAACTTCTTACGGTTACACAGATACGCAGTATTTT
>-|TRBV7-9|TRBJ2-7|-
CASSLRNSVYEQYF
TGTGCCAGCAGCTTAAGGAACAGTGTCTACGAGCAGTACTTC
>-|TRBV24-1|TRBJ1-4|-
CATSDYGSEKLFF
TGTGCCACCAGTGACTACGGGAGCGAAAAACTGTTTTTT
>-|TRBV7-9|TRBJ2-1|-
CASSSSGALEFF
TGTGCCAGCAGCTCCTCCGGAGCCCTGGAGTTCTTC
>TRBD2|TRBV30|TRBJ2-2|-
CAWSELAGVPGELFF
TGTGCCTGGAGTGAACTAGCGGGAGTCCCCGGGGAGCTGTTTTTT
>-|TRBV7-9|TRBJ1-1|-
CASSLGPRVNTEAFF
TGTGCCAGCAGCTTAGGGCCAAGGGTGAACACTGAAGCTTTCTTT
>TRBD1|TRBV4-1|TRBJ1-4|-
CASSQYGTGDEKLFF
TGCGCCAGCAGCCAGTACGGGACAGGCGATGAAAAACTGTTTTTT
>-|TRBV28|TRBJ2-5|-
CASSPRGHRKETQYF
TGTGCCAGCAGTCCCCGAGGCCACAGGAAAGAGACCCAGTACTTC
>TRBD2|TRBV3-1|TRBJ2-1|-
CASSLLAGGPSEQFF
TGTGCCAGCAGCCTCCTAGCGGGAGGGCCTTCCGAGCAGTTCTTC
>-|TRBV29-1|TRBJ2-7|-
CSVEEGGDKYEQYF
TGCAGCGTTGAAGAGGGTGGGGACAAGTACGAGCAGTACTTC
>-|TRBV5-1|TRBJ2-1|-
CASSLALVLTYNEQFF
TGCGCCAGCAGCTTGGCCCTCGTATTAACCTACAATGAGCAGTTCTTC
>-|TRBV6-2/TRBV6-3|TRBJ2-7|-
CASSYGIAEYYEQYF
TGTGCCAGCAGTTACGGTATAGCGGAATACTACGAGCAGTACTTC
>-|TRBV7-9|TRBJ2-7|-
CASSFRTYEQYF
TGTGCCAGCAGCTTCAGAACCTACGAGCAGTACTTC
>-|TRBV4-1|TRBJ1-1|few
CASSQDMQGRLNTEAFF
TGCGCCAGCAGCCAAGATATGCAGGGGCGCCTGAACACTGAAGCTTTCTTT
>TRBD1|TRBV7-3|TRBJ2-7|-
CASSPGQGVEQYF
TGTGCCAGCAGCCCCGGACAGGGGGTCGAGCAGTACTTC
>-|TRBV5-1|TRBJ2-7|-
CASSLDIAQTSYEQYF
TGCGCCAGCAGCTTGGATATAGCCCAAACTTCCTACGAGCAGTACTTC
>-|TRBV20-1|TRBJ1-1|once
CSVFLFREGEGAFF
TGCAGTGTTTTTTTATTCAGGGAGGGTGAAGGAGCTTTCTTT
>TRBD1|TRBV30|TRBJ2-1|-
CAWAQGVEQFF
TGTGCCTGGGCCCAGGGGGTGGAGCAGTTCTTC
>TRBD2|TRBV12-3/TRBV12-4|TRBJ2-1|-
CASSLARLAGEDGSEQFF
TGTGCCAGCAGTTTAGCCAGGCTAGCGGGAGAAGACGGGAGTGAGCAGTTCTTC
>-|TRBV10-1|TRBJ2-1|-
CASSAAVDEQFF
TGCGCCAGCAGTGCCGCCGTGGATGAGCAGTTCTTC
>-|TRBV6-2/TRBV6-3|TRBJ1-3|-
CASSYVSSGNTIYF
TGTGCCAGCAGTTACGTCTCCTCTGGAAACACCATATATTTT
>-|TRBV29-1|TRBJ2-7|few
CSVGTVYEQYF
TGCAGCGTAGGGACGGTATACGAGCAGTACTTC
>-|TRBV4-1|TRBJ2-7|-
CASSHNPGLTYEQYF
TGCGCCAGCAGCCACAACCCGGGACTGACCTACGAGCAGTACTTC
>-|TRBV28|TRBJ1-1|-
CASSPNGLTEAFF
TGTGCCAGCAGTCCCAACGGGTTGACTGAAGCTTTCTTT
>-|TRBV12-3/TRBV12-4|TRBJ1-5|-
CASSFPAQPQHF
TGTGCCAGCAGTTTCCCCGCTCAGCCCCAGCATTTT
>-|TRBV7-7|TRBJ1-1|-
CASSEGIGAEAFF
TGTGCCAGCAGCGAAGGGATTGGGGCTGAAGCTTTCTTT
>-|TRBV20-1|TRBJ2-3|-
CSGDSPTDTQYF
TGCAGTGGTGACAGCCCCACAGATACGCAGTATTTT
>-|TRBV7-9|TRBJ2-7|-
CASSLPGGPYEQYF
TGTGCCAGCAGCTTACCGGGTGGACCCTACGAGCAGTACTTC
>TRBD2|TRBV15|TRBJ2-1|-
CATETLGSGTNEQFF
TGTGCCACCGAAACCCTGGGTAGCGGGACCAATGAGCAGTTCTTC
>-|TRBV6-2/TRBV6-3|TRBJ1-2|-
CASSLTIWPSYGYTF
TGTGCCAGCAGCTTGACAATTTGGCCGTCCTATGGCTACACCTTC
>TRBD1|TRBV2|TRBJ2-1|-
CAIGTAQGDEQFF
TGTGCCATTGGGACAGCTCAAGGAGATGAGCAGTTCTTC
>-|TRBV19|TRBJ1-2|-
CASALGDYGYTF
TGTGCCTCAGCCCTGGGGGACTATGGCTACACCTTC
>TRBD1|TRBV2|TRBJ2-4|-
CASSDWGQGKNIQYF
TGTGCCAGCAGCGACTGGGGACAGGGCAAAAACATTCAGTACTTC
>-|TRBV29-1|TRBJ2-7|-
CSVEDLEHGQNYEQYF
TGCAGCGTTGAAGATCTGGAACATGGACAGAACTACGAGCAGTACTTC
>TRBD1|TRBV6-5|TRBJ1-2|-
CASTTGQGYGYTF
TGTGCCAGCACAACGGGACAGGGGTATGGCTACACCTTC
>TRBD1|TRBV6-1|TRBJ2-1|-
CASSEDGTGSDEQFF
TGTGCCAGCAGTGAAGATGGGACAGGGAGCGATGAGCAGTTCTTC
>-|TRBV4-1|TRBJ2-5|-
CASSPRFGETQYF
TGCGCCAGCAGCCCTCGATTTGGAGAGACCCAGTACTTC
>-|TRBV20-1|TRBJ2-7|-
CSARDQWSAFYEQYF
TGCAGTGCTAGAGATCAGTGGAGCGCCTTCTACGAGCAGTACTTC